The entry that follows covers one T cell receptor beta chain sequence. The entry originates in a study of blood T cell repertoires in COVID-19. Study in general: In each case, the material was cDNA or gDNA derived from T cells, B-cell-depleted T cells, or PBMCs.

The germline V gene encodes CDR1 MNHNS and CDR2 SASEGT. V was cut by 0 bases and J by 14 bases, with 14 bases left in between. The CDR3 is made up of 14 amino acids. Repertoires were generated with immunoSEQ multiplex PCR, while TCRdb's copy carries only in-frame clones and drops some. The sample lists 60,000 to 95,000 clones, roughly 90% seen once, with less than 7% in the top ten. This TCR was recovered from a woman aged 45-60 years with acute or convalescent COVID-19. The sequencing input was peripheral blood. This rearrangement joins TRBV6-1 to TRBJ1-6; D gene unclear. The CDR3 DNA reads TGTGCCAGCAGTGAAGCCTTCCGCGGCGGGGCCCTCCACTTT. It yields the protein CASSEAFRGGALHF.